This TCR beta chain was profiled in a study of graft-versus-host responses after intestinal transplantation. In the study overall: Anti-thymocyte globulin induction, then tacrolimus and steroids for around 3 years, went to all recipients. Study findings and constraints: Recipient marrow harbored GvH clones, some of which surfaced first in ileum or blood.

CDR1 and CDR2 (germline): LGHNA, YNFKEQ. V dropped 0 bases and J dropped 3 bases, with 11 bases sitting between them. This CDR3 comprises 15 residues. On this clone: The antigen remains undetermined.

The repertoire was sequenced with immunoSEQ multiplex PCR; TCRdb's copy has only in-frame clones and lacks some. The data hold about 54,000 clones, with 91% observed a single time. The chain carries TRBV4-2 and TRBJ2-5, with D possibly matching TRBD1 (5 bases). The sequence was obtained from a human patient who received an intestinal transplant, so some T cells may come from the graft donor. This specimen consisted of PBMCs, obtained approximately 97 weeks after intestinal transplant. The CDR3 DNA is TGTGCCAGCAGCCAAGATCGGACACGAAAAGAGACCCAGTACTTC. It translates to CASSQDRTRKETQYF.